This T cell receptor (beta chain) was documented in a study of cytomegalovirus exposure and HLA in healthy donors. The CDR3 contains 14 residues. V was shortened by 9 bases and J by 1 base, with 15 bases between the two germline ends. Germline V gives CDR1 LGHNT, CDR2 FRNRAP. The method was immunoSEQ multiplex PCR; TCRdb's version includes in-frame clones alone and lacks a portion of them. The sample has 90,000 to 110,000 clones, about 86% seen once; the top ten hold about 4%. This TCR was sampled from a woman aged 18-35 years in good health and CMV-seropositive. Sample: PBMCs. This chain connects TRBV12-5 to TRBJ1-1; D unclear. The CDR3 sequence: CASLSFPSNTEAFF. In DNA, the CDR3 is TGTGCTAGCCTTTCCTTTCCGTCGAACACTGAAGCTTTCTTT.